The 21 T cell receptor beta chains in this list originate from one sample, sequenced in a study of CD8 T cells in ankylosing spondylitis (dated by TCRdb to 2015 to 2018). Library generation was performed with 5' RACE. Sequencer: Illumina HiSeq 2500. The public reads were quality trimmed at Q25 with fastp and then assembled into clones with MiXCR by TCRdb, keeping productive beta chains. Every distinct CDR3 protein forms one entry, paired with its most common genes and DNA. Here the sample has 40,000 or so distinct CDR3 sequences; 3% to 3.5% occur a single time. Clones ranked in the top ten supply approximately 3% of the sample. The specimen sequenced was blood, either unsorted or a sorted T cell fraction (not recorded which). The receptors here all came from a male donor with ankylosing spondylitis or in good health (not recorded which).

The table lists this clonotype with many counts. The CDR3 DNA follows: TGTGCCAGCAGCGTCGGCTTAGCGGGATCTGACAATGAGCAGTTCTTC. Translating gives CASSVGLAGSDNEQFF. The V gene is TRBV9, the J gene TRBJ2-1; 8 bases are a match to TRBD2. The CDR3 is made up of 16 amino acids. Germline CDR1 reads SGDLS; CDR2 reads YYNGEE. The V and J ends lost 2 bases and 5 bases, in that order; junction bases with no gene match: 9.

Many counts were recorded for this clonotype. The rearrangement joins TRBV9 to TRBJ1-2, with D perhaps TRBD1 (6 bases). The CDR3 covers 14 residues. Germline V gene data show CDR1 as SGDLS and CDR2 as YYNGEE. The ends were cut back, 3 bases at V and 4 bases at J, with 13 bases in the middle. The CDR3 coding sequence is TGTGCCAGCAGCGGACAGGTCTTTGGCTATGGCTACACCTTC. Its translation: CASSGQVFGYGYTF.

This clonotype was counted ten times or more. The chain joins TRBV9 to TRBJ1-5; D is ambiguous. The CDR3 sequence is 15 residues long. Germline CDR1 SGDLS, CDR2 YYNGEE. The ends were cut back, 0 bases at V and 1 base at J, with 8 bases in the middle. The CDR3 DNA sequence: TGTGCCAGCAGCGTAGATGGGGAAAGCAATCAGCCCCAGCATTTT. It specifies CASSVDGESNQPQHF.

At least ten counts were recorded for this clonotype. The chain uses TRBV9 and TRBJ1-2; 7 bases are shared with TRBD1. The V and J ends lost 3 bases and 4 bases, in that order; junction bases with no gene match: 9. This CDR3 is 15 amino acids long. The germline CDR1 and CDR2 sequences are SGDLS and YYNGEE. Here the CDR3 reads CASSARQGGSYGYTF. CDR3 DNA: TGTGCCAGCAGCGCCCGACAGGGAGGTTCCTATGGCTACACCTTC. Full variable domain (remainder filled in from reference TRBV9 and TRBJ1-2): DSGVTQTPKHLITATGQRVTLRCSPRSGDLSVYWYQQSLDQGLQFLIQYYNGEERAKGNILERFSAQQFPDLHSELNLSSLELGDSALYFCASSARQGGSYGYTFGSGTRLTVV.

This clonotype was counted ten times or more. The J gene is TRBJ1-1, the V gene TRBV9, with 7 bases identical to TRBD1. The CDR3 spans 16 residues. Germline V gene sequence: CDR1 SGDLS, CDR2 YYNGEE. The J segment lost 4 bases and the V segment lost 0 bases, leaving 9 bases of the junction unmatched. CDR3: CASSVGGQGVGTEAFF. In nucleotides, the CDR3 is TGTGCCAGCAGCGTAGGGGGGCAGGGGGTGGGCACTGAAGCTTTCTTT.

The sample holds many counts of this clonotype. This sequence joins TRBV9 and TRBJ1-1, with 8 bases aligning to TRBD1. The CDR3 totals 14 residues. Germline CDR1 SGDLS, CDR2 YYNGEE. With V trimmed by 4 bases and J by 1 base, 3 bases remained unmatched. Here the CDR3 reads CASSFGQGNTEAFF. CDR3 nucleotide sequence: TGTGCCAGCAGCTTCGGACAGGGGAACACTGAAGCTTTCTTT. The full variable domain, completed using reference TRBV9 and TRBJ1-1, is DSGVTQTPKHLITATGQRVTLRCSPRSGDLSVYWYQQSLDQGLQFLIQYYNGEERAKGNILERFSAQQFPDLHSELNLSSLELGDSALYFCASSFGQGNTEAFFGQGTRLTVV.

In this sample, this clonotype turned up many times. This sequence joins TRBV9 and TRBJ2-3; D is unresolved. This CDR3 has 15 amino acids. Germline assignment: CDR1 SGDLS and CDR2 YYNGEE. Trimming left V 3 bases short and J 2 bases short, with 13 bases between. The CDR3 bases are TGTGCCAGCAGCGCCGAATTAGGGCACACAGATACGCAGTATTTT. Its translation is CASSAELGHTDTQYF. Full variable domain (missing parts from reference TRBV9 and TRBJ2-3): DSGVTQTPKHLITATGQRVTLRCSPRSGDLSVYWYQQSLDQGLQFLIQYYNGEERAKGNILERFSAQQFPDLHSELNLSSLELGDSALYFCASSAELGHTDTQYFGPGTRLTVL.

This clonotype occurred many times. The CDR3 nucleotides are TGTGCCAGCAGCGTAGGGCTAGCGGGGTCCTGGGGATCTGGGGCCAACGTCCTGACTTTC. Amino acid sequence: CASSVGLAGSWGSGANVLTF. The chain has TRBV9 and TRBJ2-6; 9 nucleotides align to TRBD2. From germline, CDR1 is SGDLS and CDR2 YYNGEE. The V segment lost 0 bases and the J segment 1 base; nucleotides outside the gene matches: 11. There are 20 residues in the CDR3.

This clonotype was seen at least ten times. This CDR3 reads CASRPGAVGPTTEAFF. CDR3 sequence (DNA): TGTGCCAGCAGGCCAGGGGCCGTGGGGCCGACCACTGAAGCTTTCTTT. The V call is TRBV9, the J call TRBJ1-1; D may be TRBD1 (6 bases). The CDR3 sequence is 16 residues long. V lost 5 bases, J lost 4 bases, and 21 bases lay in between. Looked up from germline, CDR1 is SGDLS and CDR2 is YYNGEE.

This clonotype was found many times. The chain employs TRBV9 and TRBJ2-5, with TRBD2 matching 9 bases. With V trimmed by 0 bases and J by 2 bases, 8 bases remained unmatched. The germline V gene encodes CDR1 SGDLS and CDR2 YYNGEE. CDR3 length equals 17 residues. The CDR3 nucleotides read TGTGCCAGCAGCGTAGGCTCGCTAGCGGGGCGGCAAGAGACCCAGTACTTC. It is translated as CASSVGSLAGRQETQYF.

There are many counts of this clonotype. The gene calls are TRBV9 and TRBJ2-2; possible D gene TRBD1, 5 bases. The length of the CDR3 is 16 residues. CDR1 is SGDLS, CDR2 YYNGEE, per germline. The ends were cut back, 1 base at V and 2 bases at J, with 12 bases in the middle. The CDR3 here is CASSVSGAPNTGELFF. The CDR3 DNA is TGTGCCAGCAGCGTAAGTGGGGCGCCTAACACCGGGGAGCTGTTTTTT.

This clonotype occurred many times. The chain joins TRBV9 to TRBJ2-1; 9 nucleotides match TRBD2. The trim removed 4 bases at V and 0 bases at J, leaving 2 bases unmatched. The CDR3 is made up of 15 amino acids. Germline CDR1 is SGDLS and CDR2 is YYNGEE. CDR3 loop: CASSPSGASYNEQFF. The CDR3 DNA reads as TGTGCCAGCAGCCCTAGCGGGGCCTCCTACAATGAGCAGTTCTTC.

In this sample, this clonotype turned up many times. V and J are TRBV9 and TRBJ2-1; D may match TRBD1 or TRBD2 (7 bases each). The V and J ends lost 0 bases and 5 bases respectively, with 24 bases between them. CDR1 is SGDLS, CDR2 YYNGEE, per germline. The CDR3 is 19 amino acids. CDR3 sequence (DNA): TGTGCCAGCAGCGTAGTGGGGAGGGGAGGGGGCGCTCATGACAATGAGCAGTTCTTC. It is translated as CASSVVGRGGGAHDNEQFF.

This clonotype was counted ten times or more. CDR3 sequence reads: CASSAGPEPPDTQYF. Written as DNA, the CDR3 is TGTGCCAGCAGCGCCGGGCCCGAGCCCCCAGATACGCAGTATTTT. This chain joins TRBV9 and TRBJ2-3; D gene unclear. V shed 3 bases and J shed 4 bases, with 15 bases lying between them. This CDR3 is built from 15 residues. Germline V CDR1 and CDR2: SGDLS, YYNGEE.

By share, this clonotype counts as medium-sized (0.01 to 0.1%). Written as DNA, the CDR3 is TGTGCCAGCAGCAAAGGACAGGGGCTAAATTCACCCCTCCACTTT. This encodes CASSKGQGLNSPLHF. This sequence joins TRBV21-1 and TRBJ1-6; no check of the table's D call, TRBD1, against the DNA was made. TRBV21-1 is a pseudogene segment. The CDR3 length is 15 residues.

This clonotype was detected only a few times. The chain uses TRBV9 and TRBJ1-4; D is unclear. Per germline, CDR1 SGDLS and CDR2 YYNGEE. The ends were cut back, 0 bases at V and 7 bases at J, with 16 bases in the middle. There are 16 residues in the CDR3. In nucleotides, the CDR3 is TGTGCCAGCAGCGTAGGGCACGACGGGTTGGGTGAAAAACTGTTTTTT. Amino acids: CASSVGHDGLGEKLFF.

This clonotype was detected many times. The rearrangement joins TRBV9 to TRBJ2-1; 12 nucleotides match TRBD2. Germline CDR1 and CDR2: SGDLS and YYNGEE. CDR3 size: 17 residues. The J segment lost 8 bases and the V segment lost 4 bases, leaving 13 bases of the junction unmatched. CDR3 coding DNA: TGTGCCAGCAGCTCGAGGACTAGCGGGATAGCCGGGGATGAGCAGTTCTTC. Amino acids: CASSSRTSGIAGDEQFF.

This clonotype was recorded many times. J is TRBJ2-2 and V is TRBV9, with TRBD1 as a possible D gene (6 bases). This CDR3 has 18 residues. Germline-derived CDR1 and CDR2 are SGDLS and YYNGEE. Deletions cut 0 bases from V and 1 base from J, with 16 bases between. CDR3 residues: CASSVVPGDTLNTGELFF. The CDR3 nucleotides are TGTGCCAGCAGCGTAGTCCCAGGGGACACCTTGAACACCGGGGAGCTGTTTTTT.

This clonotype was counted between two and nine times. The gene calls are TRBV9 and TRBJ2-3; possibly TRBD2 for D (5 bases). Trimming left V 0 bases short and J 1 base short, with 9 bases between. This CDR3 has 15 residues. From germline, CDR1 is SGDLS and CDR2 YYNGEE. This chain's CDR3 is CASSVEGSGTDTQYF. The CDR3 coding sequence is TGTGCCAGCAGCGTAGAGGGTAGCGGCACAGATACGCAGTATTTT.

This clonotype was detected ten times or more. This CDR3 is CASSVEPSGRALDTQYF. CDR3 bases: TGTGCCAGCAGCGTAGAACCTAGCGGGAGGGCCTTAGATACGCAGTATTTT. The V call is TRBV9, the J call TRBJ2-3; TRBD2 matches 12 bases. V shed 0 bases and J 5 bases; nucleotides not matched to a gene: 7. The CDR3 covers 17 residues. Germline V gives CDR1 SGDLS, CDR2 YYNGEE.

This clonotype was picked up many times. The J gene is TRBJ2-3, the V gene TRBV9; TRBD1 might be the D (6 bases). Looked up from germline, CDR1 is SGDLS and CDR2 is YYNGEE. The CDR3 is 14 residues long. V was pared by 4 bases and J by 4 bases, with 13 bases between. CDR3 nucleotides: TGTGCCAGCAGCCCCCTCAGGGGAGCAGATACGCAGTATTTT. Its translation is CASSPLRGADTQYF.